This T cell receptor beta chain was recorded in a study of cytomegalovirus exposure and HLA in healthy donors. General study findings and limits: The classifier, whose performance was assessed in both the original and validation cohorts, reportedly diagnosed cytomegalovirus status with high specificity and sensitivity.

Generated by immunoSEQ multiplex PCR, the TCRdb table keeps only in-frame clones and is missing some. Among around 300,000 clones listed, approximately 90% were seen once. Details on this clone: The antigen is not known.

The V and J ends lost 8 bases and 3 bases respectively, with 21 bases between them. The CDR3 spans 16 residues. This chain joins TRBV23-1 and TRBJ2-3; D may be TRBD1 or TRBD2 (5 bases each). TRBV23-1 is filed as an ORF, its function uncertain. The clonotype originates from a woman aged 25 to 39 in good health and CMV-seropositive. Sequencing was performed on PBMCs. The chain's CDR3 is CASRGHGEGRTDTQYF. The CDR3 DNA reads as TGCGCCAGCCGAGGACACGGGGAAGGGAGAACAGATACGCAGTATTTT.